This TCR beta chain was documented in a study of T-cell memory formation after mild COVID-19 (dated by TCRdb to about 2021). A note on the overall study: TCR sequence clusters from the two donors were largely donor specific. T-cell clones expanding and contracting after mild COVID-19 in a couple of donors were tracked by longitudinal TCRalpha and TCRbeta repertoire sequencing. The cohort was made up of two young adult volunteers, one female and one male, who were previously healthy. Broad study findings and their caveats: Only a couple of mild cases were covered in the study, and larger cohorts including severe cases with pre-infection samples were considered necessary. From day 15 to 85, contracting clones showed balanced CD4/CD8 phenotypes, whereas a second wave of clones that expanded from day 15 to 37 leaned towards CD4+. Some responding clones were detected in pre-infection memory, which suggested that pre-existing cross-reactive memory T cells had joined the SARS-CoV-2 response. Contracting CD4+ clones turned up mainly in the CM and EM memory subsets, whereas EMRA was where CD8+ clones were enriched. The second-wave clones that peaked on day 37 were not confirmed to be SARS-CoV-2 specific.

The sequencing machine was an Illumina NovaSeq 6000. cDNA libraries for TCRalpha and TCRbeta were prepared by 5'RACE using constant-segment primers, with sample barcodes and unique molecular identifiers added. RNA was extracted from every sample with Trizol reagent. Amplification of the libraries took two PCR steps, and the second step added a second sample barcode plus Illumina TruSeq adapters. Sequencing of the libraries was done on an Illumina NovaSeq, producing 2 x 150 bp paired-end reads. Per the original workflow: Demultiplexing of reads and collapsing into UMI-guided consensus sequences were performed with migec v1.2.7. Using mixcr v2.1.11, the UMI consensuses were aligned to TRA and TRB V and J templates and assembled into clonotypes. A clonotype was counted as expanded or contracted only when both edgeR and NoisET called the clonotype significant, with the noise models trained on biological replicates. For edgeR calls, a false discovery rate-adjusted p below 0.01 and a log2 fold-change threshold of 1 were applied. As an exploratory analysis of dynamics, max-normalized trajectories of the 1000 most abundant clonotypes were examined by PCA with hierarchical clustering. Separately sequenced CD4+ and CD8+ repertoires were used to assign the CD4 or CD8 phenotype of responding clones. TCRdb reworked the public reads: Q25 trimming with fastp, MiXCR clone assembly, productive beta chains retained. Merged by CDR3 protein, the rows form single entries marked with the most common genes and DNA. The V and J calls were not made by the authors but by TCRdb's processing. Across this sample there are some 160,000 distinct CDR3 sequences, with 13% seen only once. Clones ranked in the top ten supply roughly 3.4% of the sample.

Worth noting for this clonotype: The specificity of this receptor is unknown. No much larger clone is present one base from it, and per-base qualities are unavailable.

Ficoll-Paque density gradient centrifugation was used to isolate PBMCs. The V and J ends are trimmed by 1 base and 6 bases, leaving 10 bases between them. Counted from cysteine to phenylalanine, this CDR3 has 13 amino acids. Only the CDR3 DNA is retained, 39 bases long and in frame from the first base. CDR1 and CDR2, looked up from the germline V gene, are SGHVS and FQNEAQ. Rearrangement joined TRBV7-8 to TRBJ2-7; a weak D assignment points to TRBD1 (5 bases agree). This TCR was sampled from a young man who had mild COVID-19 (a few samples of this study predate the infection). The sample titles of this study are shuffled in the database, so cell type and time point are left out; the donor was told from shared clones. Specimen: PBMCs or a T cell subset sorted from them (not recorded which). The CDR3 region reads CASSLVLGAEQYF. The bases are TGTGCCAGCAGCTTAGTACTTGGGGCCGAGCAGTACTTC.